Listed below are T cell receptor beta chains from one sample, sequenced in a study of T cells in Graves' hyperthyroidism and ophthalmopathy. TCRdb reanalysed the multiplex PCR reads using MiXCR and keeps one entry per CDR3 protein. Among roughly 250,000 distinct CDR3 sequences listed, less than 20% were seen once. Sequencing was carried out using blood. The receptor set was obtained from a woman under 30 with Graves' ophthalmopathy. Both conserved end residues are part of each CDR3. Each record gives: CDR3 length, V gene, J gene, clone size, D gene, CDR3 DNA, CDR3 protein. A D gene is named only where the DNA matches it firmly. Size is omitted from some rows. Given values are once, few, many or a class for expanded clones.

>15|TRBV7-9|TRBJ1-1|many|TRBD1
TGTGCCAGCAGCAAAGGACAGGGATCGAACACTGAAGCTTTCTTT
CASSKGQGSNTEAFF
>15|TRBV20-1|TRBJ2-2|few|TRBD2
TGCAGTGCTCCCCGCGGGCGGGGGTTTACCGGGGAGCTGTTTTTT
CSAPRGRGFTGELFF
>19|TRBV14|TRBJ1-5|many|.
TGTGCCAGCAGCCAAGATGACCTCCCCGGACAGATACTCAATCAGCCCCAGCATTTT
CASSQDDLPGQILNQPQHF
>11|TRBV10-3|TRBJ1-2|many|.
TGTGCCATCAGGGCAGGACCTGGCTACACCTTC
CAIRAGPGYTF
>14|TRBV19|TRBJ2-1|.|TRBD2
TGTGCCAGCTCTCCCGGGAGGGCCGGCAATGAGCAGTTCTTC
CASSPGRAGNEQFF
>18|TRBV7-9|TRBJ1-2|many|.
TGTGCCAGCAGCTTTGTTCCGATGCGGTCTGATAAGGGCTATGGCTACACCTTC
CASSFVPMRSDKGYGYTF
>15|TRBV19|TRBJ1-1|.|.
TGTGCCAGTAGTATTGCGGGGAGAGATGGGACTGAAGCTTTCTTT
CASSIAGRDGTEAFF
>12|TRBV27|TRBJ1-5|many|.
TGTGCCAGCGGGACAAACAATCAGCCCCAGCATTTT
CASGTNNQPQHF
>15|TRBV6-5|TRBJ1-2|.|.
TGTGCCAGCAGTTCCCCGGGACGGACTAACTATGGCTACACCTTC
CASSSPGRTNYGYTF
>17|TRBV24-1|TRBJ1-5|many|.
TGTGCCACCAGTGATTCGGGACGGCCGGCATCTGGTCAGCCCCAGCATTTT
CATSDSGRPASGQPQHF
>13|TRBV11-2|TRBJ2-3|few|TRBD1
TGTGCCAGCAGGCCGACAGGGGTAGATACGCAGTATTTT
CASRPTGVDTQYF
>16|TRBV5-1|TRBJ1-1|few|.
TGCGCCAGCAGCCTCGGGATAAAGACAGCGAACACTGAAGCTTTCTTT
CASSLGIKTANTEAFF
>14|TRBV20-1|TRBJ1-2|.|.
TGCAGTGCTATAGTCCGGGGGGTGGACTATGGCTACACCTTC
CSAIVRGVDYGYTF
>18|TRBV28|TRBJ2-5|many|TRBD2
TGTGCCAGCAGTTTTACGGTACCGAGCGGGAGGGCCGGGAAGACCCAGTACTTC
CASSFTVPSGRAGKTQYF
>18|TRBV6-1|TRBJ1-1|many|.
TGTGCCAGCAGAAAAGGGCGAGGCACAGGGCCGTGGAGCACTGAAGCTTTCTTT
CASRKGRGTGPWSTEAFF
>14|TRBV20-1|TRBJ1-1|many|.
TGCAGTGCTAGATGGCCAGGGGCAGACACTGAAGCTTTCTTT
CSARWPGADTEAFF
>16|TRBV11-2|TRBJ2-1|many|TRBD2
TGTGCCAGCAGCTCGCGGACTAGCGGGAGTAAGTATGAGCAGTTCTTC
CASSSRTSGSKYEQFF
>14|TRBV30|TRBJ2-3|many|.
TGTGCCTGGAGTGTACCTACTTCCACAGATACGCAGTATTTT
CAWSVPTSTDTQYF
>12|TRBV18|TRBJ2-7|many|.
TGTGCCAGCTCACCCACAACCTACGAGCAGTACTTC
CASSPTTYEQYF
>21|TRBV3-1|TRBJ2-5|many|.
TGTGCCAGCAGCCCACCCTCGGGGTTATCAGAGGGAAGCGACATCCAAGAGACCCAGTACTTC
CASSPPSGLSEGSDIQETQYF
>16|TRBV28|TRBJ1-5|many|.
TGTGCCAGCAGTCATATCCGGGACGCACCCAATCAGCCCCAGCATTTT
CASSHIRDAPNQPQHF
>14|TRBV14|TRBJ2-3|many|.
TGTGCCAGCAGCCTTAGGGCCCTGACAGATACGCAGTATTTT
CASSLRALTDTQYF
>15|TRBV11-3|TRBJ1-1|many|.
TGTGCCAGCAGCTTAGGGGTAGGGCGCTTGACTGAAGCTTTCTTT
CASSLGVGRLTEAFF
>16|TRBV7-2|TRBJ1-4|many|.
TGTGCCAGCAGCTTAGTTGGACGAGCGGTTAATGAAAAACTGTTTTTT
CASSLVGRAVNEKLFF
>15|TRBV10-2|TRBJ2-7|.|TRBD2
TGCGCCAGCAGTGGGACTAGCGGGAGGGCCCGCGAGCAGTACTTC
CASSGTSGRAREQYF
>12|TRBV3-1|TRBJ2-7|many|.
TGTGCCAGCAGCCAGGGGATGGGGGAGCAGTACTTC
CASSQGMGEQYF
>14|TRBV7-8|TRBJ1-5|many|.
TGTGCCAGCAGCGAAGGGGTAGGCAATCAGCCCCAGCATTTT
CASSEGVGNQPQHF
>17|TRBV7-9|TRBJ2-5|many|TRBD2
TGTGCCAGCAGCTTTCTAGCGGGAGTGGGAGACCAAGAGACCCAGTACTTC
CASSFLAGVGDQETQYF
>13|TRBV5-1|TRBJ2-1|.|TRBD1
TGCGCCAGCAGCAGACAGGGGGCCACTGAGCAGTTCTTC
CASSRQGATEQFF
>18|TRBV28|TRBJ2-1|many|TRBD1
TGTGCCAGCAGGAGGGGACAGGGGGTTCGACCTACCTACAATGAGCAGTTCTTC
CASRRGQGVRPTYNEQFF
>13|TRBV28|TRBJ1-2|many|.
TGTGCCAGCAGTTTATTCGGACAGTATGGCTACACCTTC
CASSLFGQYGYTF
>15|TRBV2|TRBJ1-5|many|TRBD1
TGTGCCAGCAGGGAAAACAGGGGATGGAGTCAGCCCCAGCATTTT
CASRENRGWSQPQHF
>12|TRBV27|TRBJ1-1|many|.
TGTGCCACCGCCTCTTTGGGGGCTGAAGCTTTCTTT
CATASLGAEAFF
>17|TRBV10-3|TRBJ1-1|many|.
TGTGCCATCAGCGACCCGGGACGGGCTTCCTTGAACACTGAAGCTTTCTTT
CAISDPGRASLNTEAFF
>13|TRBV20-1|TRBJ1-1|many|.
TGCAGTGCTAGAGGGAGGGTTAACACTGAAGCTTTCTTT
CSARGRVNTEAFF
>17|TRBV5-1|TRBJ2-2|many|.
TGCGCCAGCAGCTTGGGATACGGGCCCGGGTTCACCGGGGAGCTGTTTTTT
CASSLGYGPGFTGELFF
>15|TRBV10-3|TRBJ1-1|.|TRBD1
TGTGCCATCAGGGAAGGGACAGGGGCCGGAACTGAAGCTTTCTTT
CAIREGTGAGTEAFF
>14|TRBV4-1|TRBJ1-2|few|.
TGCGCCAGCAGTTCCTCTACAGGGACTGCTGGCTACACCTTC
CASSSSTGTAGYTF
>15|TRBV28|TRBJ1-1|many|.
TGTGCCAGCAGGACAGGAGGGGGGCGCGGAACTGAAGCTTTCTTT
CASRTGGGRGTEAFF
>15|TRBV7-9|TRBJ1-2|many|TRBD1
TGTGCCAGCAGCTCGCTCCGGGACAGGGACTATGGCTACACCTTC
CASSSLRDRDYGYTF
>12|TRBV7-8|TRBJ2-1|many|.
TGTGCCAGCAGCACCACCCACAATGAGCAGTTCTTC
CASSTTHNEQFF
>14|TRBV10-3|TRBJ1-2|many|.
TGTGCCATCAGACTGGAACAGGGCTATGGGGGCTACACCTTC
CAIRLEQGYGGYTF
>15|TRBV12-3/TRBV12-4|TRBJ1-2|many|.
TGTGCCAGCAGCCATATGGGGGGCGCAGCCTATGGCTACACCTTC
CASSHMGGAAYGYTF
>11|TRBV28|TRBJ2-7|many|.
TGTGCCAGCAGTTTACCTGGCGAGCAGTACTTC
CASSLPGEQYF
>16|TRBV6-1|TRBJ1-1|many|TRBD1
TGTGCCAGCAGTCCTACGCCGGGACAGGGAAACACTGAAGCTTTCTTT
CASSPTPGQGNTEAFF
>14|TRBV3-1|TRBJ1-1|.|TRBD1
TGTGCCAGCAGCCCCCCGGGACAGGGGACTGAAGCTTTCTTT
CASSPPGQGTEAFF
>15|TRBV7-2|TRBJ2-5|many|.
TGTGCCAGCAGCTTAGGGGGCGGGGGCGGAGAGACCCAGTACTTC
CASSLGGGGGETQYF
>15|TRBV20-1|TRBJ2-7|many|.
TGCAGTGCTAGAGACCGAAAGGGCTGGAATTACGAGCAGTACTTC
CSARDRKGWNYEQYF
>16|TRBV9|TRBJ2-3|few|TRBD2
TGTGCCAGCAGCCCGACTAGCGGGAGGGCCCCAGATACGCAGTATTTT
CASSPTSGRAPDTQYF
>15|TRBV11-2|TRBJ2-3|.|TRBD1
TGTGCCAGCAGCCAAGGGACAGGGGAGGGAGATACGCAGTATTTT
CASSQGTGEGDTQYF
>16|TRBV28|TRBJ1-1|few|.
TGTGCCAGCAGACTACAGGGAGAGGGAAGGTCCACTGAAGCTTTCTTT
CASRLQGEGRSTEAFF
>17|TRBV29-1|TRBJ2-5|once|TRBD2
TGCAGCGTCTCCTACCCCGGGACTAGCGGGATGGTGAAGACCCAGTACTTC
CSVSYPGTSGMVKTQYF
>14|TRBV7-9|TRBJ1-6|many|TRBD1
TGTGCCAGCGGGCGACAGGGGGGAAATTCACCCCTCCACTTT
CASGRQGGNSPLHF
>17|TRBV5-1|TRBJ2-2|.|TRBD2
TGCGCCAGCAGGCCCCCGGTAGCGGGGGGCAGAACCGGGGAGCTGTTTTTT
CASRPPVAGGRTGELFF